Below are 23 T cell receptor beta chains sequenced from a single sample in a study of shared clonotypes between healthy human individuals. The method was immunoSEQ multiplex PCR; TCRdb's version includes in-frame clones alone and lacks a portion of them. The data contain a few million clones, about 90% of them singletons. The sequencing input was naive CD4+ T cells from PBMCs. The subset was: CD45RA+ positively selected. These receptors came from a man younger than 30 in good health. Some clones in this sample may be carry-over from other donors' samples.

This clone came up once. J is TRBJ1-1 and V is TRBV5-4; D is perhaps TRBD1 (5 bases). This CDR3 region has 15 residues. The V gene lost 0 bases and the J gene lost 5 bases, with 14 bases spanning the gap. CDR1 SGHNT and CDR2 YYREEE come from the germline V gene (reference sequence). The CDR3 nucleotides are TGTGCCAGCAGCTTGGCCGGGGGTCGGTGGACTGAAGCTTTCTTT. This gives the protein CASSLAGGRWTEAFF.

The CDR3: CASSPLPGLGDAQYF. The CDR3 DNA reads TGTGCCAGCAGTCCCCTCCCCGGGCTGGGCGATGCGCAGTATTTT. The chain links TRBV6-5 to TRBJ2-3; D is ambiguous. Trimming shortened V by 5 bases and J by 10 bases, and 22 bases separated the two germline ends. The V gene's germline CDR1 is MNHEY and CDR2 SVGAGI. The CDR3 is 15 residues long.

This rearrangement joins TRBV7-9 to TRBJ1-2; no definite D call. Germline V CDR1 and CDR2: SEHNR, FQNEAQ (reference sequence). CDR3 size: 13 residues. Trimming took off 4 bases at V and 0 bases at J, with 6 bases between the two ends. DNA of the CDR3: TGTGCCAGCAGCTCGGGCCCTAACTATGGCTACACCTTC. It translates to CASSSGPNYGYTF.

The V gene is TRBV5-8, the J gene TRBJ2-3, with D perhaps matching TRBD1 (5 bases). This CDR3 is 16 amino acids long. V lost 3 bases and J lost 0, with 14 bases in between. Germline V CDR1 and CDR2: SGHTS, YDEGEE. The CDR3 region is CASSSSGISSTDTQYF. The CDR3 DNA reads as TGTGCCAGCAGCTCGTCAGGGATCTCTAGCACAGATACGCAGTATTTT.

This sequence joins TRBV5-1 and TRBJ2-7; D is possibly TRBD2 (7 bases). The CDR3 contains 15 residues. Trimming took off 3 bases at V and 2 bases at J, with 15 bases between the two ends. Germline lookup yields CDR1 SGHRS and CDR2 YFSETQ. DNA for the CDR3: TGCGCCAGCAGCTGGGGGGGCGGGGCAACCTACGAGCAGTACTTC. It codes for CASSWGGGATYEQYF.

This rearrangement joins TRBV5-6 to TRBJ2-2; the match to TRBD1 covers 9 bases. V was clipped by 3 bases and J by 5 bases; unmatched bases: 2. Germline values: CDR1 SGHDT, CDR2 YYEEEE. CDR3 size: 14 residues. CDR3: CASSYGQGTGELFF. In DNA, the CDR3 is TGTGCCAGCAGCTACGGACAGGGGACCGGGGAGCTGTTTTTT. Supplemented by reference TRBV5-6 and TRBJ2-2, the full variable domain reads DAGVTQSPTHLIKTRGQQVTLRCSPKSGHDTVSWYQQALGQGPQFIFQYYEEEERQRGNFPDRFSGHQFPNYSSELNVNALLLGDSALYLCASSYGQGTGELFFGEGSRLTVL.

This clone was detected only once. The same CDR3 arises from other DNA sequences in this sample as well. The chain combines TRBV18 with TRBJ2-1, with 9 bases identical to TRBD1. The CDR3 loop spans 15 amino acids. The J segment lost 4 bases and the V segment lost 3 bases, leaving 4 bases of the junction unmatched. The germline V gene encodes CDR1 KGHSH and CDR2 LQKENI. The CDR3 here is CASSPLGTGYNEQFF. In DNA form, the CDR3 reads TGTGCCAGCTCACCGTTGGGGACAGGGTACAATGAGCAGTTCTTC.

The chain links TRBV6-5 to TRBJ2-5, with D perhaps TRBD1 (6 bases). The CDR3 sequence is 13 residues long. V shed 5 bases and J shed 3 bases, with 10 bases lying between them. The V gene's germline CDR1 is MNHEY and CDR2 SVGAGI. This CDR3 reads CASSARGEETQYF. The DNA of the CDR3 is TGTGCCAGCAGTGCCAGGGGTGAAGAGACCCAGTACTTC.

The CDR3 DNA is TGCGCCAGCAGCTTGGGTTTCCAGCGGGAGAGGGAGACCCAGTACTTC. Protein sequence: CASSLGFQRERETQYF. This chain links TRBV5-1 with TRBJ2-5, with 8 bases that match TRBD2. The CDR3 loop spans 16 amino acids. V shed 0 bases and J 5 bases; nucleotides not matched to a gene: 9. In germline, CDR1 is SGHRS, CDR2 YFSETQ.

The table lists this clone with a count of one. V and J are TRBV7-6 and TRBJ2-6; D perhaps matches TRBD1 (5 bases). V was cut by 2 bases and J by 0 bases, with 8 bases left in between. Germline CDR1 reads SGHVS; CDR2 reads FNYEAQ. The CDR3 is 16 amino acids. CDR3 coding DNA: TGTGCCAGCAGCTTAAGGCAGGGCTCTGGGGCCAACGTCCTGACTTTC. This translates into CASSLRQGSGANVLTF.

The V gene is TRBV7-3, the J gene TRBJ2-2; 13 nucleotides line up with TRBD2. The junction had 18 bases not matched to a gene; V was cut back by 5 bases and J by 0 bases. The germline V gene has CDR1 SGHTA and CDR2 FQGTGA. The CDR3 extends over 22 amino acids. CDR3 DNA: TGTGCCAGCAGCCCGCAGGAGCCGGGACTAGCGGGATTTTGGGCGAACACCGGGGAGCTGTTTTTT. Translating gives CASSPQEPGLAGFWANTGELFF.

The rearrangement uses TRBV5-1 and TRBJ2-5, with 8 nucleotides matching TRBD1. The V gene's germline CDR1 is SGHRS and CDR2 YFSETQ. This CDR3 is 14 amino acids long. The V segment lost 2 bases and the J segment 4 bases; nucleotides outside the gene matches: 4. The CDR3 loop reads CASSFQGAPETQYF. The CDR3 nucleotides are TGCGCCAGCAGCTTCCAGGGGGCGCCAGAGACCCAGTACTTC.

The chain joins TRBV29-1 to TRBJ1-1; D gene ambiguous. Germline V gene lookup returns CDR1 SQVTM and CDR2 ANQGSEA. The CDR3 consists of 11 residues. V was pared by 7 bases and J by 3 bases, with 9 bases between. CDR3 sequence (DNA): TGCAGCGGCCTTTTAGACACTGAAGCTTTCTTT. Translation gives CSGLLDTEAFF.

In this sample, this clone turned up a few times. The sample carries other DNA sequences with the same CDR3. The chain combines TRBV28 with TRBJ1-4; D possibly corresponds to TRBD1 (5 bases). Trimming removed 2 bases from V and 8 bases from J, with 6 bases in between. The CDR3 has 12 residues. The germline gives CDR1 MDHEN, CDR2 SYDVKM. Written as DNA, the CDR3 is TGTGCCAGCAGTTTACGGGGGGAAAAACTGTTTTTT. Amino acid sequence: CASSLRGEKLFF.

This chain links TRBV5-5 with TRBJ2-7; no definite D call. V shed 1 base and J shed 2 bases, with 13 bases lying between them. CDR1 and CDR2 (germline): SGHKS, YYEKEE (reference sequence). The CDR3 covers 15 residues. The CDR3 sequence is CASSLFSHSAYEQYF. The CDR3 DNA reads as TGTGCCAGCAGCTTGTTTAGTCACAGCGCCTACGAGCAGTACTTC.

The rearrangement joins TRBV2 to TRBJ2-2; D might be TRBD1 (6 bases). Germline V gene data show CDR1 as SNHLY and CDR2 as FYNNEI. The CDR3 loop spans 15 amino acids. V lost 6 bases to trimming and J lost 5 bases, with 16 bases between them. CDR3 residues: CASRVMTGTTGELFF. The CDR3 bases are TGTGCCAGCAGGGTTATGACAGGAACAACCGGGGAGCTGTTTTTT.

The gene calls are TRBV19 and TRBJ2-3; 12 bases line up with TRBD2. This CDR3 spans 16 amino acids. The V gene end was trimmed by 4 bases and the J gene end by 6 bases; junction bases not matched to a gene: 8. In germline, CDR1 is LNHDA, CDR2 SQIVND (reference sequence). The chain's CDR3 is CASSKSSGRAMDTQYF. DNA for the CDR3: TGTGCCAGTAGTAAGTCTAGCGGGAGGGCAATGGATACGCAGTATTTT.

J is TRBJ2-1 and V is TRBV4-1, with D tentatively TRBD2 (6 bases). The CDR3 spans 16 residues. The germline V gene has CDR1 MGHRA and CDR2 YSYEKL. Trimming removed 1 base from V and 2 bases from J, with 12 bases in between. The DNA of the CDR3 is TGCGCCAGCAGCCAAGGTGGGGGGAGAACCTACAATGAGCAGTTCTTC. It yields the protein CASSQGGGRTYNEQFF.

Only one count was recorded for this clone. The V and J genes are TRBV11-2 and TRBJ2-7, with 13 bases identical to TRBD2. V lost 4 bases, J lost 4 bases, and 4 bases stayed unmatched. Looked up from germline, CDR1 is SGHAT and CDR2 is FQNNGV. This CDR3 has 15 amino acids. For the CDR3, the DNA is TGTGCCAGCAGCTCACGACTAGCGGGAGGTTACGAGCAGTACTTC. It yields the protein CASSSRLAGGYEQYF.

This rearrangement joins TRBV5-6 to TRBJ2-1; 8 positions agree with TRBD2. V was pared by 2 bases and J by 7 bases, with 8 bases of the junction left unmatched. CDR1 and CDR2 from the germline V gene are SGHDT and YYEEEE. This CDR3 has 15 residues. The CDR3 DNA sequence: TGTGCCAGCAGCTTATTCCAGCGGGAGTCAAATGAGCAGTTCTTC. Amino acids: CASSLFQRESNEQFF.

Worth noting for this clone: Distinct nucleotide sequences in the sample also encode this CDR3. The chain uses TRBV7-2 and TRBJ2-1, with 10 bases lining up with TRBD2. The CDR3 runs to 15 residues. V lost 3 bases and J lost 2; bases outside the gene matches: 1. The V gene's germline CDR1 is SGHTA and CDR2 FQGNSA. The CDR3 nucleotides are TGTGCCAGCAGCTTGGGACTAGCGACCTACAATGAGCAGTTCTTC. Translated, it gives CASSLGLATYNEQFF.

The rearrangement joins TRBV29-1 to TRBJ2-5; 10 bases are a match to TRBD1. The V gene's germline CDR1 is SQVTM and CDR2 ANQGSEA. V shed 2 bases and J 5 bases; nucleotides not matched to a gene: 2. The CDR3 runs 13 residues. The CDR3 is CSVELDRGETQYF. CDR3 coding DNA: TGCAGCGTTGAACTGGACAGGGGGGAGACCCAGTACTTC.

The CDR3 here is CASSPGAGATNEKLFF. Here the CDR3 DNA reads TGTGCCAGCAGTCCAGGGGCGGGTGCAACTAATGAAAAACTGTTTTTT. The chain combines TRBV9 with TRBJ1-4; D is possibly TRBD1 (6 bases). The germline V gene encodes CDR1 SGDLS and CDR2 YYNGEE. V was pared by 5 bases and J by 0 bases, with 14 bases between. The CDR3 extends over 16 amino acids.